The source of this TCR beta chain is a study of Graves' ophthalmopathy and Graves' hyperthyroidism. The study, taken as a whole, reports: Between ophthalmopathy and stable hyperthyroidism, a 13-signature model drew a separation with nearly 90% sensitivity and 81.08% specificity.

Diagnosis was based on clinical symptoms, serum thyroxine, TRAb, thyroid ultrasound and orbital computed tomography. The CDR3 runs to 18 residues. CDR1 and CDR2 (germline): SGHAT, FQNNGV. Trimming removed 5 bases from V and 1 base from J; junction bases left unmatched: 11. This clonotype was detected only a few times. What it recognizes is unknown. RNA transcripts yielded amplified TCR beta CDR3 regions. First-round RT-PCR relied on HTBI primers, and a second-round multiplex PCR came next. A single record per CDR3 protein comes from TCRdb applying MiXCR to the multiplex PCR reads. The sample contains around 1.1 million distinct CDR3 sequences, about 36% of which appear only once.

This sequence was found in an adult man with Graves' hyperthyroidism. Sequencing was performed on peripheral blood or thyroid tissue (not recorded which). The V call is TRBV11-2, the J call TRBJ2-2, with TRBD2 identical over 9 bases. CDR3 nucleotides: TGTGCCAGCAGCCCCGGACTAGCGACTAACCGGAACACCGGGGAGCTGTTTTTT. Its protein is CASSPGLATNRNTGELFF.